Listed here is a single T cell receptor beta chain. The antigen is not known. The junction and the germline gene differ at one end; a read error may be behind it. No fewer than 7 million PBMCs went into each sample. Total RNA extracted from each sample amounted to at least 5.5 micrograms. A second roughly 6 to 11 cycle PCR used barcoded and J-beta primers. TCRdb processed the 5' RACE reads anew with MiXCR; each CDR3 protein has one entry. The sample includes hundreds of thousands of distinct CDR3 sequences, around 50% seen only once; the top ten take approximately 13%. The data stem from a study of blood T cells in healthy people across ages. Findings of the study overall: Expanded clonotype changes were possibly confounded by unknown donor CMV status.

The CDR3 sequence is 13 residues long. The sample was blood. The origin of this receptor is a woman of 80 years or more in good health. The chain is built from TRBV12-3 or TRBV12-4 and TRBJ1-1; D is undetermined. The CDR3 sequence is CTSRSTGNTEAFF. DNA for the CDR3: TGTACCAGCAGATCGACGGGGAACACTGAAGCTTTCTTT.